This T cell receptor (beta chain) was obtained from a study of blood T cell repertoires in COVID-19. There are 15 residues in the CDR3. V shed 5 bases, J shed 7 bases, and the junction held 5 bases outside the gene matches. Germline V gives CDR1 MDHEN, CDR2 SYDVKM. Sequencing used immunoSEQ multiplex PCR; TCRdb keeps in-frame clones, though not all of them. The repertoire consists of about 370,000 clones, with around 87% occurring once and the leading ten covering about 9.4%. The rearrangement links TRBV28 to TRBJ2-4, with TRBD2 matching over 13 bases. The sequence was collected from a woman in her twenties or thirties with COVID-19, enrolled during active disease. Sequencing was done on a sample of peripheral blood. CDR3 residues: CASSTPGLAGNIQYF. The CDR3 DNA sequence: TGTGCCAGCAGTACCCCGGGACTAGCGGGGAACATTCAGTACTTC.